This T cell receptor beta chain was documented in a study of CD8+CD57+ T cells in acquired aplastic anemia. Comment on this clonotype: What it binds is not known.

Sequencing involved patients with CD8+CD57+ cell expansion previously shown by flow cytometry. None of the patients had been given any therapy when their blood was sampled. Whole-study findings and limits: Sharing between patients and controls was observed for 25 to 30 CD8+ CDR3 sequences.

Researchers used genomic DNA as the template to profile TCR beta VDJ and CDR3. Via MiXCR, TCRdb re-called the reads, giving one row per CDR3 protein. Among about 260,000 distinct CDR3 sequences listed, 65% to 90% were seen once. Germline values: CDR1 MNHNY, CDR2 SVGAGI (reference sequence). V gave up 5 bases and J gave up 4 bases; unmatched junction bases: 7. This CDR3 spans 16 amino acids. The J gene is TRBJ1-5, the V gene TRBV6-6; 11 bases agree with TRBD1. Sequencing input: sorted CD4+, CD8+, or CD8+CD57+ T cells (not recorded which) from PBMCs. The clonotype originates from a human donor with aplastic anemia. DNA of the CDR3: TGTGCCAGCAGTGATATCGGACAGGGGGCAAATCAGCCCCAGCATTTT. It yields the protein CASSDIGQGANQPQHF.